This TCR beta chain comes out of a study of blood T cell repertoires in COVID-19. CDR3 size: 14 residues. V trimming: 10 bases; J trimming: 0 bases; junction bases outside the gene matches: 6. The method was immunoSEQ multiplex PCR; TCRdb's version includes in-frame clones alone and lacks a portion of them. This table holds 140,000 to 150,000 clones, more than 60% found once. The sequenced sample was peripheral blood. The J gene is TRBJ1-1, the V gene TRBV6-7; TRBD1 matches at 9 bases. TRBV6-7 is classed as an ORF, of uncertain function. The sequence was collected from a woman aged 60 to 75 with acute or convalescent COVID-19. CDR3 bases: TGTGCCACCGCCAGGACAGGGGTGAACACTGAAGCTTTCTTT. This encodes CATARTGVNTEAFF.